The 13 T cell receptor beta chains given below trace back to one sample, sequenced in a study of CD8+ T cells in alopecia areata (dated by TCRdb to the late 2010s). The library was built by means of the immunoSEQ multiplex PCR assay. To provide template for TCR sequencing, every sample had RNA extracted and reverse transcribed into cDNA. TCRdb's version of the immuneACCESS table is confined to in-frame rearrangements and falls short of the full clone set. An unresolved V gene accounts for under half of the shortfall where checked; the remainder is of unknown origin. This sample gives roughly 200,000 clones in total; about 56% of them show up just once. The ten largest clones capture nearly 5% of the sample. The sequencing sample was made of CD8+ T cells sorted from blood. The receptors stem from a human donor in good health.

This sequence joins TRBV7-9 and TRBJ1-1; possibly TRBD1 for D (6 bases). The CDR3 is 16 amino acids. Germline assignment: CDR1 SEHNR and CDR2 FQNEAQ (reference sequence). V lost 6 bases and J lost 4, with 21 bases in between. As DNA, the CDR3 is TGTGCCAGCAGTCACCGGGACAATAGCCCGGGCACTGAAGCTTTCTTT. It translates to CASSHRDNSPGTEAFF.

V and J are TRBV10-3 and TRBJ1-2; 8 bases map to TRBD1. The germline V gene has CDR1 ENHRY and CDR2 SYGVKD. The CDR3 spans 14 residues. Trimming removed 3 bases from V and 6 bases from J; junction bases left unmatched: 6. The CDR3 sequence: CAISDLDRAHGYTF. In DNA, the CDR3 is TGTGCCATCAGTGACCTGGACAGGGCTCATGGCTACACCTTC.

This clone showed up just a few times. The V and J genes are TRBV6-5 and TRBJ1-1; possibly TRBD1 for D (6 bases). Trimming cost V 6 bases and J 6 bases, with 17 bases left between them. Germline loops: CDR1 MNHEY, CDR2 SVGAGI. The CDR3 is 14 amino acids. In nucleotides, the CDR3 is TGTGCCAGCAGCCCAAACGGGGGCGGCCCTGAAGCTTTCTTT. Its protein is CASSPNGGGPEAFF.

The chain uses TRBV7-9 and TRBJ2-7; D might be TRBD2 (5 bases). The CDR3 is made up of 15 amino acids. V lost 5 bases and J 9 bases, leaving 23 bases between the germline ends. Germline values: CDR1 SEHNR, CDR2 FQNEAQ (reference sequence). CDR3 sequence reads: CASSPGSLTGPGQYF. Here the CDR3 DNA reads TGTGCCAGCAGCCCGGGGTCTTTAACGGGTCCCGGGCAGTACTTC.

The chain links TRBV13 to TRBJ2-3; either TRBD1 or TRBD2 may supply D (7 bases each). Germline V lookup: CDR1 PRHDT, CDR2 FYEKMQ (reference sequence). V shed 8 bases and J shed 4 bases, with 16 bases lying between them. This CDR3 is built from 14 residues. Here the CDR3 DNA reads TGTGCCAGCCGGGGAGGGGGCGTCGCAGATACGCAGTATTTT. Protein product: CASRGGGVADTQYF.

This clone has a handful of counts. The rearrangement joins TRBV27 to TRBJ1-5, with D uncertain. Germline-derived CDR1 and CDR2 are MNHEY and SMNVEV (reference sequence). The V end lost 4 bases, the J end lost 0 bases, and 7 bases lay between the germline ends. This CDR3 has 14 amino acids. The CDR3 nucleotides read TGTGCCAGCAGTTGGGGAGATAGCAATCAGCCCCAGCATTTT. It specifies CASSWGDSNQPQHF.

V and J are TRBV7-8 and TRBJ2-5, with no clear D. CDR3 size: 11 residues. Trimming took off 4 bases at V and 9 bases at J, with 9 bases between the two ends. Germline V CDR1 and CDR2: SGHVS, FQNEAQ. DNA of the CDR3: TGTGCCAGCAGCTCGCAGAGTTCCCAGTACTTC. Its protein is CASSSQSSQYF.

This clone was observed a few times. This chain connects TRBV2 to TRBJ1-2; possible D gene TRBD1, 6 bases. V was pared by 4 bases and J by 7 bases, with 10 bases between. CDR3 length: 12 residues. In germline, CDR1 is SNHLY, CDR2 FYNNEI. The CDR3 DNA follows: TGTGCCAGCAGTGGCGGGGGCCCTGGCTACACCTTC. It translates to CASSGGGPGYTF.

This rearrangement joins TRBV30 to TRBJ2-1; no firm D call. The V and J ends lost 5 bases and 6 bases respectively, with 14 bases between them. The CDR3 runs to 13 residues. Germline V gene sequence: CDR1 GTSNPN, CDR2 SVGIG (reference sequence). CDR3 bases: TGTGCCTGGGGACCCTCCTTGAGCAATGAGCAGTTCTTC. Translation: CAWGPSLSNEQFF.

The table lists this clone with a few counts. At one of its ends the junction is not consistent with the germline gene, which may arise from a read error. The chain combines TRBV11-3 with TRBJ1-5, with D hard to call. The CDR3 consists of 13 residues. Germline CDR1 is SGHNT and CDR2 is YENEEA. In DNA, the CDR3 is TGTGCCAGCAGTTTAGGTAGCAATCAGCCCCAGCATTTT. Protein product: CASSLGSNQPQHF. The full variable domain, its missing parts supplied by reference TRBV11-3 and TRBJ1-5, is EAGVVQSPRYKIIEKKQPVAFWCNPISGHNTLYWYLQNLGQGPELLIRYENEEAVDDSQLPKDRFSAERLKGVDSTLKIQPAELGDSAVYLCASSLGSNQPQHFGDGTRLSIL.

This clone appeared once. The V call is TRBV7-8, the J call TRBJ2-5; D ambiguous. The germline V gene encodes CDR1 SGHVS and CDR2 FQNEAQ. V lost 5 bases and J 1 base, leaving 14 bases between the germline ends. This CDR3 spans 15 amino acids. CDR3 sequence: CASSLGLELQETQYF. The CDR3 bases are TGTGCCAGCAGCCTAGGCTTGGAACTCCAAGAGACCCAGTACTTC.

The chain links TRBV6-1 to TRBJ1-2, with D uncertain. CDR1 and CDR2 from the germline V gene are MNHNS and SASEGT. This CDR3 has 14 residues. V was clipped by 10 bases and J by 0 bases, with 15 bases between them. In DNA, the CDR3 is TGTGCCACAGATGAGTACTTAGCTAACTATGGCTACACCTTC. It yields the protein CATDEYLANYGYTF.

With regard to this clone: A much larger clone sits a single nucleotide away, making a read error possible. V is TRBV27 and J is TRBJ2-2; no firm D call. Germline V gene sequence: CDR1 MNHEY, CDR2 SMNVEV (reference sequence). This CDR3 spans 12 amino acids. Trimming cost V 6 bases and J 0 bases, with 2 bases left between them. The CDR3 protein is CASSPNTGELFF. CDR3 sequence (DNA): TGTGCCAGCAGCCCGAACACCGGGGAGCTGTTTTTT.